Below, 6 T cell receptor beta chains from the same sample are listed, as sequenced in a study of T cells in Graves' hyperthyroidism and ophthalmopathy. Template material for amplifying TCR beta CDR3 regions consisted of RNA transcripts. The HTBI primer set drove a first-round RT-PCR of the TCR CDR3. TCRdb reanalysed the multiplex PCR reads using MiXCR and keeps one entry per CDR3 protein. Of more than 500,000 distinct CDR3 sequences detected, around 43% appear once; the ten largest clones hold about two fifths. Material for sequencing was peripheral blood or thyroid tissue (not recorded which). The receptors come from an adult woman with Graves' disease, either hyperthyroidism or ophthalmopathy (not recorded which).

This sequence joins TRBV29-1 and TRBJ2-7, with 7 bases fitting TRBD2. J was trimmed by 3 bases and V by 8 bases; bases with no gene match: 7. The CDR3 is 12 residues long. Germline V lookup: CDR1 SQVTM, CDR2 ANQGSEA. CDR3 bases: TGCAGCTTAGGAACGGGAGGCTACGAGCAGTACTTC. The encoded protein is CSLGTGGYEQYF.

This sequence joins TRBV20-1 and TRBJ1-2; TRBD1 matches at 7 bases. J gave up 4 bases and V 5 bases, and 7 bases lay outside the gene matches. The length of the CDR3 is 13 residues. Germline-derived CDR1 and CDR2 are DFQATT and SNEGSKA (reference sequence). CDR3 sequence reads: CSALGTVAYGYTF. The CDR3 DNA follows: TGCAGTGCTTTAGGGACAGTCGCCTATGGCTACACCTTC.

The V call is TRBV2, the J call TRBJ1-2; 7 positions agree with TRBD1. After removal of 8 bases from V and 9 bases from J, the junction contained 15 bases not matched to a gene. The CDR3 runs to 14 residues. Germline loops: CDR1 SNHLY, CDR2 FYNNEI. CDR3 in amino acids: CASEIRRQGESYTF. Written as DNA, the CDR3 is TGTGCCAGCGAGATAAGGCGACAGGGCGAGAGCTACACCTTC.

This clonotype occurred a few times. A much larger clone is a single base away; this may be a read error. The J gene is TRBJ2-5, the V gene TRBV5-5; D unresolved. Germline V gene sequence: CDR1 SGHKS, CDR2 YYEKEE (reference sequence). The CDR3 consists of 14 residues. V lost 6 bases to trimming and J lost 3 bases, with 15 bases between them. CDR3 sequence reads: CASTFTDIKETQYF. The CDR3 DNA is TGTGCCAGCACCTTCACTGACATAAAAGAGACCCAGTACTTC.

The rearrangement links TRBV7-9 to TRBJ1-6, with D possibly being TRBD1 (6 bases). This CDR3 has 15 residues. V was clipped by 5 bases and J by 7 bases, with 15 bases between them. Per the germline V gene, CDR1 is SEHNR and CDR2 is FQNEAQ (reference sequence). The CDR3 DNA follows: TGTGCCAGCAGCCTAACTAGTACAGGGAATTCACCCCTCCACTTT. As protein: CASSLTSTGNSPLHF.

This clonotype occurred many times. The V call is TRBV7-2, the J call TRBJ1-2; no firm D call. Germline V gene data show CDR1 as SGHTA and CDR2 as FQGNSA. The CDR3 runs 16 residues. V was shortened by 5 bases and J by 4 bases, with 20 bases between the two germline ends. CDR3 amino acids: CASSPRTYSLIYGYTF. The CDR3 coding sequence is TGTGCCAGCAGCCCTCGGACCTACTCACTTATCTATGGCTACACCTTC.